This T cell receptor (beta chain) was obtained from a study of OX40 agonist ivuxolimab in advanced cancers. As for the study in general: Cancers in dose escalation were hepatocellular, melanoma, renal cell and head and neck.

The table came from immunoSEQ multiplex PCR; TCRdb's copy has only in-frame clones and leaves some out. The sample carries approximately 71,000 clones, around 94% recorded once. The V and J ends lost 2 bases and 7 bases, in that order; junction bases with no gene match: 16. CDR1 MGHRA and CDR2 YSYEKL come from the germline V gene. The CDR3 runs 21 residues. For this clone: Antigen unknown.

Prior autoimmune disease or systemic immunosuppression barred patients. Overall study findings and caveats: The 0.1-3.0 mg/kg partial responders had among the lowest clonal expansion. The authors also found low normalized T-cell clonal expansion in some nonresponders.

Source: CD4+ or CD8+ T cells sorted from blood, taken in a trial of the OX40 agonist ivuxolimab. The V and J genes are TRBV4-1 and TRBJ2-2, with 16 bases lining up with TRBD2. The TCR was taken from an adult with an advanced solid tumor such as melanoma, head and neck, liver or kidney cancer. The CDR3 loop reads CASSQRPGTSGRANRNGELFF. The CDR3 DNA follows: TGCGCCAGCAGCCAAAGACCCGGGACTAGCGGGAGGGCCAATCGGAACGGGGAGCTGTTTTTT.